This T cell receptor (beta chain) was captured by sequencing in a study of blood T cell repertoires in COVID-19. Study summary: COVID-19 samples, acute and convalescent, were from the United States, Italy and Spain.

From germline, CDR1 is SEHNR and CDR2 FQNEAQ (reference sequence). J lost 2 bases, V lost 0 bases, and 4 bases had no gene match. This CDR3 is 17 amino acids long. Per the study methods: Reference gene primer amplification gave nucleated cell count estimates. Profiling relied on immunoSEQ multiplex PCR, and the TCRdb table lists in-frame clones only, not all of them. V, J and clone size are taken as reported in that table, and D and trimming were inferred from the DNA itself. The table lists roughly 250,000 clones, nearly 85% of them singletons. This TCR came from a human donor in a cohort sampled during active COVID-19. The rearrangement joins TRBV7-9 to TRBJ2-5; 12 positions agree with TRBD2. The sequenced sample was peripheral blood. CDR3 protein: CASSLALGLAGQETQYF. The DNA of the CDR3 is TGTGCCAGCAGCTTAGCGCTAGGACTAGCGGGACAAGAGACCCAGTACTTC.